The clone carrying this TCR beta chain has just a few counts. Any gene name here is a mouse gene name. The read finishes 1 residue shy of the CDR3 end, and the germline J gene is used to complete it. The method was immunoSEQ multiplex PCR; TCRdb's version includes in-frame clones alone and lacks a portion of them. Altogether 3,200 or so clones are present, approximately 60% being singletons, with the ten largest covering about 4%. CDR1 and CDR2 (germline): NSQYPW, LRSPGD (reference sequence). This CDR3 has 12 residues. V was shortened by 1 base and J by 4 bases, with 5 bases between the two germline ends. Time point of the sample: mouse harvest day 7 after allogeneic transplant. Each mouse received 10^7 T-cell-depleted marrow cells plus 10^6 splenic CD5+ T cells by tail vein. The record originates from a study of tissue T cells after allogeneic stem cell transplantation.

The sequenced material came from gut tissue. V and J are TRBV1 and TRBJ2-7; possibly TRBD1 or TRBD2 for D (5 bases each). This sequence originates from a female BALB/c mouse given C57BL/6 T cells with graft-versus-host disease after an allogeneic hematopoietic cell transplant. CDR3: CTCSAGGYEQYF. The sequenced part of the CDR3 DNA is TGCACCTGCAGTGCAGGGGGGTATGAACAGTAC. Filled out from reference TRBV1 and TRBJ2-7, the complete variable domain reads VTLLEQNPRWRLVPRGQAVNLRCILKNSQYPWMSWYQQDLQKQLQWLFTLRSPGDKEVKSLPGADYLATRVTDTELRLQVANMSQGRTLYCTCSAGGYEQYFGPGTRLTVL.